At least ten counts were recorded for the clone carrying this T cell receptor (gamma chain). The target antigen is unknown. The record originates from a study of gamma delta lymphoproliferative disorders and STAT genes. Study summary: The LymphoTrack Dx TCRG Assay amplified gamma chains from at least 50 ng of genomic DNA. Delta-chain libraries followed the EuroClonality-NGS standard operating procedure.

General study points: Most major patient clonotypes were shared with at least one healthy donor.

TCRdb fed the multiplex PCR reads to CATT. The sample shows approximately 1,900 gamma-chain clones, 7% of them seen only once. Sequencing used genomic DNA taken from PBMCs of patients and controls. Diagnoses were revised to meet 2017 WHO T-LGLL or HSTCL criteria. Sequencing input: blood. The TCR sequence derives from a human donor with gamma-delta T-cell large granular lymphocyte leukemia.

Written as DNA, the CDR3 is TGTGCCACCTGGGAGGGTTATAAGAAACTCTTT. Amino acids: CATWEGYKKLF. The chain combines TRGV8 with TRGJ1 or TRGJ2. Here the J gene was assigned by germline matching of the DNA, as TCRdb has none. V was clipped by 4 bases and J by 6 bases; unmatched bases: 3. CDR3 length: 11 amino acids. Germline CDR1 reads VENAVY; CDR2 reads YDSYNSRV.